This TCR beta chain was observed in a study of shared clonotypes between healthy human individuals. At the level of the study: Donors had three CD4 naive, three CD4 memory, two CD8 naive and one CD8 memory plate apiece.

For this clone: Its matching antigen is unknown.

V dropped 7 bases and J dropped 8; count of bases not matched to a gene: 13. CDR3 size: 14 residues. CDR1 MNHEY and CDR2 SVGAGI come from the germline V gene. This table comes from immunoSEQ multiplex PCR, and its TCRdb copy is limited to in-frame clones, with some not included. The sample contains fewer than 3 million clones, about nine tenths of which appear only once. General study points: Non-shared clonotypes displayed generation probabilities falling below those of clonotypes present in all four donors.

The chain carries TRBV6-5 and TRBJ1-2; 7 nucleotides agree with TRBD1. The clonotype comes from a man aged 18-30 years in good health. Some clones in this sample may be carry-over from other donors' samples. The sample taken for sequencing was naive CD4+ T cells from PBMCs. Subset denoted: CD45RA+ positively selected. In DNA form, the CDR3 reads TGTGCCAGCAAGATTAACAGGGGTGGTGCAGGCTACACCTTC. Translation gives CASKINRGGAGYTF.